These T cell receptor beta chains were read from a single sample in a study of blood T cell repertoires in COVID-19. Libraries were prepared by immunoSEQ multiplex PCR; TCRdb keeps only in-frame clonotypes and omits some of them. The sample contains some 150,000 clones, just under 90% of which appear only once. Sequencing was done on a sample of peripheral blood. The receptor source for this set is a woman aged 45-59 years with active or convalescent COVID-19. The CDR3 runs from the conserved cysteine through the conserved F or W. D genes are given only for firm matches. Only some rows state a clone size, as once, few, many or a class for expanded clones.

CDR3nt	CDR3aa	j_gene	d_gene	v_gene	abundance
TGTGCCTGGAGGACAGGGACGGGCTCTTATTCACCCCTCCACTTT	CAWRTGTGSYSPLHF	TRBJ1-6	TRBD1	TRBV30	.
TGCAGCGCTGGGAGGGGAGAAGGAGGCTACACCTTC	CSAGRGEGGYTF	TRBJ1-2	.	TRBV29-1	.
TGTGCCAGCAGTTTTTCGAGGAACACTGAAGCTTTCTTT	CASSFSRNTEAFF	TRBJ1-1	.	TRBV6-5	few
TGTGCCAGCAGCCGACCCTTGTCAGGGGGCAATTCACCCCTCCACTTT	CASSRPLSGGNSPLHF	TRBJ1-6	TRBD1	TRBV7-9	.
TGTGCCAGCAGCTTGGCCACTAGCGGGAGTATGCCTACGCAGTATTTT	CASSLATSGSMPTQYF	TRBJ2-3	TRBD2	TRBV5-5	.
TGCGCCAGCAGCCCAGGGACAGGATCCTCCTACGAGCAGTACTTC	CASSPGTGSSYEQYF	TRBJ2-7	TRBD1	TRBV5-1	.
TGTGCCAGCAGTCAACAGAGCAATCAGCCCCAGCATTTT	CASSQQSNQPQHF	TRBJ1-5	.	TRBV7-8	.
TGTGCCAGTGCCCCTTTTCGGGGGGCCGATCCCTCTGGAAACACCATATATTTT	CASAPFRGADPSGNTIYF	TRBJ1-3	.	TRBV19	.
TGTGCCAGCAGCTTGGGAGGCGGGAGAGGCACAGATACGCAGTATTTT	CASSLGGGRGTDTQYF	TRBJ2-3	TRBD2	TRBV5-4	.
TGTGCCAGCAGCTTAAGTCAGACAGGGTCGGACTATGGCTACACCTTC	CASSLSQTGSDYGYTF	TRBJ1-2	TRBD1	TRBV7-9	.
TGTGCCAGCAGTTCCCTTCAGCGTGAAAGCTCCTACAATGAGCAGTTCTTC	CASSSLQRESSYNEQFF	TRBJ2-1	.	TRBV27	.
TGCGCCAGCAGCCAAGAAGGAGTCTCCTACAATGAGCAGTTCTTC	CASSQEGVSYNEQFF	TRBJ2-1	.	TRBV4-3	.
TGTGCCAGCAGCCCGACGGGGACAGAGGCCTACACCTTC	CASSPTGTEAYTF	TRBJ1-2	TRBD1	TRBV11-2	once
TGTGCCAGCAGTTCCCCGGGACAGACGAACACCGGGGAGCTGTTTTTT	CASSSPGQTNTGELFF	TRBJ2-2	TRBD1	TRBV6-5	.
TGTGCCAGCGAGAGCCGGGACAGGGGTGTTAGGCAGCCCCAGCATTTT	CASESRDRGVRQPQHF	TRBJ1-5	TRBD1	TRBV28	.
TGTGCCAGCAGGAAACAGGGAGCTGGAAACACCATATATTTT	CASRKQGAGNTIYF	TRBJ1-3	.	TRBV28	.
TGTGCCAGCAGCAGGGGCATACAGGGGCCCCACTATGGCTACACCTTC	CASSRGIQGPHYGYTF	TRBJ1-2	.	TRBV21-1	.
TGTGCCTGGAGTAGTGGGCGCGTCGAGGGCACTGAAGCTTTCTTT	CAWSSGRVEGTEAFF	TRBJ1-1	.	TRBV30	.
TGTGCCAGCAGCTTAGATGGGGGGTATGAAGCTTTCTTT	CASSLDGGYEAFF	TRBJ1-1	.	TRBV11-2	.
TGTGCCAGCAGCTTAGGTCCGGGACAGGGGAACACTGAAGCTTTCTTT	CASSLGPGQGNTEAFF	TRBJ1-1	TRBD1	TRBV7-6	once
TGTGCCACCGACAGGGATAGCACAGATACGCAGTATTTT	CATDRDSTDTQYF	TRBJ2-3	TRBD1	TRBV12-3/TRBV12-4	once
TGTGCCAGCGGGCGGGTTGGGGAAGGCTACACCTTC	CASGRVGEGYTF	TRBJ1-2	.	TRBV2	.
TGTGCCAGCAGCTTGGTTTGGGCAGGGAACACTGAAGCTTTCTTT	CASSLVWAGNTEAFF	TRBJ1-1	.	TRBV5-4	.
TGTGCCAGCAGCGAATTAGGGAGTCAGTATGAAAAACTGTTTTTT	CASSELGSQYEKLFF	TRBJ1-4	.	TRBV9	once
TGTGCCAGCAGTTTGGGACAGTTGGCTGAAGCTTTCTTT	CASSLGQLAEAFF	TRBJ1-1	TRBD1	TRBV27	.
TGTGCCAGCAGTCGTCCTTCTGGAAACACCATATATTTT	CASSRPSGNTIYF	TRBJ1-3	.	TRBV6-5	.
TGTGCCAGCAGCTTAGCGGGCAGCCTCTCTGGAAACACCATATATTTT	CASSLAGSLSGNTIYF	TRBJ1-3	.	TRBV7-9	.
TGTGCCAGCAGTTTACAGGGAGGAAACACCATATATTTT	CASSLQGGNTIYF	TRBJ1-3	.	TRBV12-3/TRBV12-4	few
TGTGCCAGCAGTTACTCAATCCTGACAGGGGCCGAATATAATTCACCCCTCCACTTT	CASSYSILTGAEYNSPLHF	TRBJ1-6	TRBD1	TRBV6-2/TRBV6-3	.
TGTGCCAGCAGCCAAGATCAGGGGGCAGGCGCTTTCTTT	CASSQDQGAGAFF	TRBJ1-1	TRBD1	TRBV3-1/TRBV3-2	.
TGTGCCAGCAGTGAATCCGGACTAGCCAATGAGCAGTTCTTC	CASSESGLANEQFF	TRBJ2-1	TRBD2	TRBV25-1	.
TGTGCCAGCTCACCACCGGGGACATTGAACACTGAAGCTTTCTTT	CASSPPGTLNTEAFF	TRBJ1-1	.	TRBV18	.
TGTGCCAGCAGTGAAGCGCTAACGGAACAGGTTGATCAGCCCCAGCATTTT	CASSEALTEQVDQPQHF	TRBJ1-5	.	TRBV2	.
TGTGCCAGCAATTCGGGTAGGACAGGGGAAGACACTGAAGCTTTCTTT	CASNSGRTGEDTEAFF	TRBJ1-1	TRBD1	TRBV28	few
TGTGCCAGCAGCTTAGCTTTGTTTATTGGGGCCCGGGATACGCAGTATTTT	CASSLALFIGARDTQYF	TRBJ2-3	.	TRBV13	few
TGCGCCAGCAGCCAAGGGAGGCTAGCGGGAGATACAGCCGGGGAGCTGTTTTTT	CASSQGRLAGDTAGELFF	TRBJ2-2	TRBD2	TRBV4-1	.
TGTGCCAGCAGCTTATTGGGGGGACGCGAAAAACTGTTTTTT	CASSLLGGREKLFF	TRBJ1-4	.	TRBV7-2	.
TGTGCCAGCAGTTTGAGCGGGGGCTGGAGTCAGCCCCAGCATTTT	CASSLSGGWSQPQHF	TRBJ1-5	.	TRBV27	.
TGTGCCAGCAGCGTAGAGTCAGGAAACACTGAAGCTTTCTTT	CASSVESGNTEAFF	TRBJ1-1	.	TRBV9	.
TGTGCCAGCACACAGGGGAGATGGAGTGAAGCTTTCTTT	CASTQGRWSEAFF	TRBJ1-1	TRBD1	TRBV2	.